The sequence of this T cell receptor (beta chain) was determined in a study of blood T cell repertoires in COVID-19. Background on the study: The samples span acute and convalescent COVID-19 from the United States, Italy and Spain. In each case, the material was cDNA or gDNA derived from T cells, B-cell-depleted T cells, or PBMCs.

Original data processing: Scientists estimated how many nucleated cells there were by amplifying reference gene primers. Generated by immunoSEQ multiplex PCR, the TCRdb table keeps only in-frame clones and is missing some. V, J and clone size are taken as reported in that table, and D and trimming were inferred from the DNA itself. The sample records more than 95,000 clones, approximately 71% being singletons. Sample: peripheral blood. The sequence was obtained from a woman in her sixties or seventies with acute or convalescent COVID-19.

CDR3 region: CAWSETQGRYEQYF. CDR3 bases: TGTGCCTGGAGTGAAACACAGGGGAGGTACGAGCAGTACTTC. V is TRBV30 and J is TRBJ2-7; tentatively, D is TRBD1 (7 bases). CDR1 and CDR2 from the germline V gene are GTSNPN and SVGIG (reference sequence). Trimming removed 1 base at V and 4 bases at J, with 14 bases between. The CDR3 length is 14 residues.